The 27 T cell receptor beta chains below were found in one sample sequenced in a study of blood T cell repertoires in COVID-19. Using immunoSEQ multiplex PCR, the repertoire was profiled, and TCRdb retains in-frame clones only, with some absent. The sample holds fewer than 35,000 clones, about 90% seen once. The sample consisted of peripheral blood. The receptors come from a man aged 45 to 65 with active or convalescent COVID-19.

The chain carries TRBV7-2 and TRBJ2-7; 10 bases fit TRBD1. V trimming: 5 bases; J trimming: 7 bases; junction bases outside the gene matches: 14. The CDR3 runs 16 residues. The germline V gene encodes CDR1 SGHTA and CDR2 FQGNSA. CDR3 residues: CASSNGAGTGVREQYF. The CDR3 DNA is TGTGCCAGCAGCAATGGGGCCGGGACAGGGGTCCGTGAGCAGTACTTC.

The chain couples TRBV5-6 to TRBJ2-3; TRBD1 is a possible D gene (5 bases). The germline V gene has CDR1 SGHDT and CDR2 YYEEEE. Trimming shortened V by 0 bases and J by 0 bases, and 14 bases separated the two germline ends. This CDR3 region has 17 residues. Written as DNA, the CDR3 is TGTGCCAGCAGCTTGGGAGGAACAGGAACTAGCACAGATACGCAGTATTTT. It codes for CASSLGGTGTSTDTQYF.

This clone was counted between two and nine times. V is TRBV5-1 and J is TRBJ1-1, with TRBD1 as a possible D gene (6 bases). Germline values: CDR1 SGHRS, CDR2 YFSETQ. The CDR3 spans 12 residues. V lost 6 bases and J lost 9, with 15 bases in between. The CDR3 here is CASMGQGIKAFF. CDR3 coding DNA: TGCGCCAGCATGGGGCAGGGGATCAAAGCTTTCTTT.

This chain joins TRBV29-1 and TRBJ1-4; TRBD1 matches 12 bases. The CDR3 runs to 13 residues. Trimming at V came to 6 bases and at J to 11 bases, leaving 7 bases not matched to a gene. The germline CDR1 and CDR2 sequences are SQVTM and ANQGSEA. CDR3 nucleotide sequence: TGCAGCGTCTCCGGGACAGGGGGCCTCAAACTGTTTTTT. Its translation is CSVSGTGGLKLFF.

This sequence joins TRBV7-2 and TRBJ2-3; TRBD2 matches 11 bases. Trimming at V came to 3 bases and at J to 11 bases, leaving 7 bases not matched to a gene. Germline V CDR1 and CDR2: SGHTA, FQGNSA. The CDR3 consists of 14 residues. The CDR3 DNA sequence: TGTGCCAGCAGCTTTGGGACTAGCGGCGTCGGGCAGTATTTT. Translation gives CASSFGTSGVGQYF.

The gene calls are TRBV6-6 and TRBJ1-2, with 12 positions matching TRBD1. CDR1 and CDR2 from the germline V gene are MNHNY and SVGAGI (reference sequence). V shed 6 bases and J 3 bases; nucleotides not matched to a gene: 5. The CDR3 consists of 15 residues. DNA of the CDR3: TGTGCCAGCAGACCGGGACAGGGGGCATACTATGGCTACACCTTC. It codes for CASRPGQGAYYGYTF.

To note about this clone: The junction and the germline gene differ at one end; a read error may be behind it. The rearrangement uses TRBV7-7 and TRBJ2-5, with 7 bases aligning to TRBD2. The germline V gene encodes CDR1 SSHAT and CDR2 FNYEAQ (reference sequence). There are 16 residues in the CDR3. In DNA form, the CDR3 reads TGTGCTAGCAGCCCACGGACTAGTCCGCCCGTGGAGACCCAGTACTTC. Translated: CASSPRTSPPVETQYF.

The chain has TRBV15 and TRBJ2-6; D gene unclear. Trimming left V 4 bases short and J 1 base short, with 8 bases between. The CDR3 spans 15 residues. Germline V CDR1 and CDR2: LNHNV, YYDKDF (reference sequence). CDR3 nucleotides: TGTGCCACCAGCACCGCTCGGTCTGGGGCCAACGTCCTGACTTTC. It is translated as CATSTARSGANVLTF.

The V and J genes are TRBV24-1 and TRBJ2-2; a weak D match, TRBD1 (6 bases). The CDR3 is made up of 16 amino acids. Germline assignment: CDR1 KGHDR and CDR2 SFDVKD. The V end lost 0 bases, the J end lost 1 base, and 8 bases lay between the germline ends. Here the CDR3 reads CATSDLRRGNTGELFF. DNA of the CDR3: TGTGCCACCAGTGATTTGCGCAGGGGGAACACCGGGGAGCTGTTTTTT.

The chain has TRBV27 and TRBJ2-1; tentative D call: TRBD2 (5 bases). This CDR3 has 22 amino acids. Germline V CDR1 and CDR2: MNHEY, SMNVEV (reference sequence). V was shortened by 1 base and J by 5 bases, with 33 bases between the two germline ends. The CDR3 bases are TGTGCCAGCAGTTTATTCCACGTACCCCGTAGCGCCCCGGGCAAATCGAACAATGAGCAGTTCTTC. Amino acids: CASSLFHVPRSAPGKSNNEQFF.

The J gene is TRBJ1-1, the V gene TRBV10-1; TRBD1 matches 7 bases. Looked up from germline, CDR1 is WNHNN and CDR2 is SYGVQD (reference sequence). The CDR3 consists of 17 residues. V lost 0 bases, J lost 5 bases, and 12 bases stayed unmatched. The CDR3: CASSESCDRVKVTEAFF. The CDR3 nucleotides read TGCGCCAGCAGTGAGTCGTGTGACAGGGTCAAGGTAACTGAAGCTTTCTTT.

This chain uses TRBV4-2 with TRBJ2-7; 8 nucleotides align to TRBD2. CDR1 LGHNA and CDR2 YNFKEQ come from the germline V gene. V shed 4 bases, J shed 3 bases, and the junction held 11 bases outside the gene matches. The CDR3 has 16 residues. The CDR3 DNA reads TGTGCCAGCAGCCGAGAACGGACTAGCAAAAACTACGAGCAGTACTTC. This codes for CASSRERTSKNYEQYF.

The chain employs TRBV18 and TRBJ2-3; TRBD1 is a possible D gene (6 bases). V gave up 8 bases and J gave up 0 bases, with 18 bases separating them. This CDR3 has 16 amino acids. Germline V lookup: CDR1 KGHSH, CDR2 LQKENI. The CDR3 coding sequence is TGTGCCAGCCAGAGGACAGTACCGGGCAGCACAGATACGCAGTATTTT. Translated: CASQRTVPGSTDTQYF.

This sequence joins TRBV27 and TRBJ1-5; 8 nucleotides agree with TRBD1. The CDR3 runs 15 residues. Germline lookup yields CDR1 MNHEY and CDR2 SMNVEV (reference sequence). The V gene end was trimmed by 7 bases and the J gene end by 0 bases; junction bases not matched to a gene: 5. In DNA form, the CDR3 reads TGTGCCAGCAAAGGACAGGGCTATAGCAATCAGCCCCAGCATTTT. Translation: CASKGQGYSNQPQHF.

V is TRBV6-5 and J is TRBJ2-3, with TRBD2 matching over 7 bases. CDR3 length equals 15 residues. Germline CDR1 and CDR2: MNHEY and SVGAGI. The V gene end was trimmed by 6 bases and the J gene end by 4 bases; junction bases not matched to a gene: 10. The CDR3 spells CASRPSGQRADTQYF. CDR3 bases: TGTGCCAGCAGACCTAGCGGCCAGAGGGCAGATACGCAGTATTTT.

CDR3 region: CASSILAGGYEQYF. The CDR3 bases are TGTGCCAGTAGTATTCTAGCGGGAGGCTACGAGCAGTACTTC. V is TRBV19 and J is TRBJ2-7, with TRBD2 matching over 11 bases. Trimming removed 3 bases from V and 3 bases from J; junction bases left unmatched: 1. The CDR3 spans 14 residues. From germline, CDR1 is LNHDA and CDR2 SQIVND (reference sequence).

The V call is TRBV18, the J call TRBJ2-4; D remains unclear. The CDR3 extends over 18 amino acids. Looked up from germline, CDR1 is KGHSH and CDR2 is LQKENI. The germline V and J ends were trimmed by 2 bases and 1 base, with 18 bases remaining between them. The CDR3: CASSPFTNRWVAKNIQYF. In nucleotides, the CDR3 is TGTGCCAGCTCACCATTTACTAATCGGTGGGTTGCCAAAAACATTCAGTACTTC.

V gene TRBV7-2 combines with J gene TRBJ1-4; 7 bases align to TRBD1. The germline V gene has CDR1 SGHTA and CDR2 FQGNSA. Germline trimming cut 5 bases from V and 4 bases from J; bases unmatched to any gene: 7. The CDR3 totals 15 residues. The CDR3 nucleotides are TGTGCCAGCAGCCCAACACAGGGGTATAATGAAAAACTGTTTTTT. Protein product: CASSPTQGYNEKLFF. Combining the CDR3 with reference TRBV7-2 and TRBJ1-4 gives the whole variable domain GAGVSQSPSNKVTEKGKDVELRCDPISGHTALYWYRQSLGQGLEFLIYFQGNSAPDKSGLPSDRFSAERTGGSVSTLTIQRTQQEDSAVYLCASSPTQGYNEKLFFGSGTQLSVL.

The V and J genes are TRBV7-2 and TRBJ1-2; TRBD1 matches at 8 bases. The CDR3 covers 14 residues. The trim removed 3 bases at V and 4 bases at J, leaving 4 bases unmatched. The germline V gene has CDR1 SGHTA and CDR2 FQGNSA. The CDR3 nucleotides read TGTGCCAGCAGCTTCTCGACAGGGGTCTATGGCTACACCTTC. The encoded protein is CASSFSTGVYGYTF.

This rearrangement joins TRBV3-1 (or the pseudogene TRBV3-2) to TRBJ2-7; TRBD2 matches at 7 bases. Germline-derived CDR1 and CDR2 are LGHDT and YNNKEL (reference sequence). V shed 1 base and J 1 base; nucleotides not matched to a gene: 4. The CDR3 has 15 residues. The CDR3 DNA sequence: TGTGCCAGCAGCCAAGGGGCGGGAGAGTCCTACGAGCAGTACTTC. It encodes CASSQGAGESYEQYF.

The chain couples TRBV11-2 to TRBJ1-4, with D possibly TRBD1 on 5 matching bases. The CDR3 has 17 residues. Germline lookup yields CDR1 SGHAT and CDR2 FQNNGV. Trimming removed 3 bases at V and 8 bases at J, with 22 bases between. CDR3 sequence (DNA): TGTGCCAGCAGCTTGGGCCACCCATTCGGGACTGCGGAAAAACTGTTTTTT. This codes for CASSLGHPFGTAEKLFF.

This chain joins TRBV7-2 and TRBJ1-1; D is uncertain. With 1 base removed from V and 7 bases from J, the gap between germline ends came to 10 bases. Looked up from germline, CDR1 is SGHTA and CDR2 is FQGNSA. The CDR3 has 13 amino acids. DNA of the CDR3: TGTGCCAGCAGCTTAGAGGCGGCCCATGAAGCTTTCTTT. This codes for CASSLEAAHEAFF.

V gene TRBV30 combines with J gene TRBJ1-5, with D possibly being TRBD1 (6 bases). In germline, CDR1 is GTSNPN, CDR2 SVGIG (reference sequence). The CDR3 totals 14 residues. The ends were cut back, 5 bases at V and 7 bases at J, with 18 bases in the middle. CDR3 sequence (DNA): TGTGCCTGGGCCACAGGGCCGGTCCCGCAGCCCCAGCATTTT. Protein product: CAWATGPVPQPQHF.

The chain is built from TRBV6-4 and TRBJ2-7, with 9 bases identical to TRBD2. The CDR3 loop spans 14 amino acids. V lost 5 bases to trimming and J lost 6 bases; unmatched junction nucleotides: 8. CDR1 and CDR2 (germline): MRHNA, SNTAGT. In DNA form, the CDR3 reads TGTGCCAGCAGTATAGCGGGAGATGGGTGCGAGCAGTACTTC. Amino acids: CASSIAGDGCEQYF.

This clone was recorded a few times. The rearrangement links TRBV29-1 to TRBJ1-2; tentative D call: TRBD1 (5 bases). The CDR3 runs to 16 residues. With 5 bases removed from V and 0 bases from J, the gap between germline ends came to 19 bases. Germline V CDR1 and CDR2: SQVTM, ANQGSEA. Here the CDR3 DNA reads TGCAGCGTTCTATTGGGGCCGGGGGTAACTAACTATGGCTACACCTTC. Translated, it gives CSVLLGPGVTNYGYTF.

The chain employs TRBV30 and TRBJ1-2, with D unclear. This CDR3 spans 14 amino acids. The germline CDR1 and CDR2 sequences are GTSNPN and SVGIG (reference sequence). Trimming left V 0 bases short and J 5 bases short, with 13 bases between. In DNA form, the CDR3 reads TGTGCCTGGAGTGTTCGGGAGTGGAGGTATGGCTACACCTTC. Protein: CAWSVREWRYGYTF.

This chain uses TRBV28 with TRBJ2-7, with a weak D call TRBD1 (6 bases). CDR3 length: 13 amino acids. Germline values: CDR1 MDHEN, CDR2 SYDVKM. V lost 7 bases and J 2 bases, leaving 12 bases between the germline ends. CDR3: CASTGTTTYEQYF. The DNA of the CDR3 is TGTGCCAGCACCGGGACAACCACCTACGAGCAGTACTTC.